The next 25 T cell receptor beta chains were all read from a single sample in a study of T cell changes during pregnancy in multiple sclerosis. Libraries were prepared by immunoSEQ multiplex PCR; TCRdb keeps only in-frame clonotypes and omits some of them. The sample includes about 55,000 clones, 94% of them seen just once. The sequenced sample was CD8+ T cells from peripheral blood mononuclear cells, obtained in the third trimester of pregnancy. The source of these receptors is a female donor with multiple sclerosis, enrolled in a pregnancy study.

The gene calls are TRBV27 and TRBJ2-3; 12 positions match TRBD2. The CDR3 loop spans 14 amino acids. Germline-derived CDR1 and CDR2 are MNHEY and SMNVEV (reference sequence). V shed 6 bases, J shed 3 bases, and the junction held 1 base outside the gene matches. The CDR3 nucleotides are TGTGCCAGCAGACTAGCGGGAGGTACAGATACGCAGTATTTT. This encodes CASRLAGGTDTQYF.

In DNA form, the CDR3 reads TGCGCCAGCAGCCCGCACCGGGAACTAGCGGGAGCCGAGCAGTACTTC. It encodes CASSPHRELAGAEQYF. The V and J genes are TRBV4-3 and TRBJ2-7, with 11 bases identical to TRBD2. The CDR3 has 16 residues. CDR1 is LGHNA, CDR2 YSLEER, per germline. Trimming took 4 bases from V and 6 from J; bases not matched to a gene: 11.

The rearrangement joins TRBV27 to TRBJ2-2, with 8 bases identical to TRBD1. Trimming cost V 6 bases and J 7 bases; bases outside gene matches: 13. Germline CDR1 is MNHEY and CDR2 is SMNVEV (reference sequence). The CDR3 runs to 16 residues. CDR3 sequence (DNA): TGTGCCAGCAGCCTATCTTCAGGGGGCACGGTCGGGGAGCTGTTTTTT. Its protein product is CASSLSSGGTVGELFF.

The chain combines TRBV9 with TRBJ2-1, with TRBD2 identical over 11 bases. V shed 0 bases and J 10 bases; nucleotides not matched to a gene: 3. The V gene's germline CDR1 is SGDLS and CDR2 YYNGEE. The CDR3 loop spans 14 amino acids. The CDR3 here is CASSVVAGGGEQFF. CDR3 nucleotides: TGTGCCAGCAGCGTAGTAGCGGGAGGGGGGGAGCAGTTCTTC.

The V gene is TRBV5-1, the J gene TRBJ2-5, with a tentative D call TRBD1 (5 bases). CDR3 size: 13 residues. The germline V gene has CDR1 SGHRS and CDR2 YFSETQ. V dropped 4 bases and J dropped 4 bases, with 11 bases sitting between them. CDR3 coding DNA: TGCGCCAGCAGCCCGGAAGGGGCAGAGACCCAGTACTTC. Amino acid sequence: CASSPEGAETQYF.

The chain has TRBV29-1 and TRBJ2-7, with D tentatively TRBD1 (6 bases). The CDR3 runs to 13 residues. V shed 1 base and J shed 4 bases, with 11 bases lying between them. The germline CDR1 and CDR2 sequences are SQVTM and ANQGSEA. CDR3 coding DNA: TGCAGCGTTGAAGGGACAGTCCCTTACGAGCAGTACTTC. It yields the protein CSVEGTVPYEQYF.

The chain couples TRBV7-9 to TRBJ2-7, with TRBD1 matching 8 bases. CDR1 and CDR2 (germline): SEHNR, FQNEAQ (reference sequence). The V gene end was trimmed by 4 bases and the J gene end by 7 bases; junction bases not matched to a gene: 3. The CDR3 covers 12 residues. CDR3 region: CASSSQGEEQYF. As DNA, the CDR3 is TGTGCCAGCAGCTCACAGGGGGAGGAGCAGTACTTC.

The rearrangement links TRBV29-1 to TRBJ1-2, with D possibly TRBD1 on 5 matching bases. Germline V gives CDR1 SQVTM, CDR2 ANQGSEA. Trimming took off 7 bases at V and 3 bases at J, with 9 bases between the two ends. CDR3 length equals 11 residues. The CDR3, as DNA: TGCAGCGCCTCCAGGGACTATGGCTACACCTTC. Its translation: CSASRDYGYTF.

The gene calls are TRBV4-2 and TRBJ2-7; TRBD2 matches 10 bases. V lost 1 base, J lost 4 bases, and 4 bases stayed unmatched. CDR3 length: 15 amino acids. CDR1 and CDR2 from the germline V gene are LGHNA and YNFKEQ. CDR3 amino acids: CASSQVIAGGYEQYF. The CDR3 nucleotides are TGTGCCAGCAGCCAAGTGATAGCGGGAGGTTACGAGCAGTACTTC.

The V and J genes are TRBV28 and TRBJ2-1; a possible D gene is TRBD1 (5 bases). Looked up from germline, CDR1 is MDHEN and CDR2 is SYDVKM. The V and J ends lost 7 bases and 3 bases respectively, with 16 bases between them. The CDR3 extends over 15 amino acids. Here the CDR3 DNA reads TGTGCCAGCACCATACAGGAAGAAGGCTACAATGAGCAGTTCTTC. Protein product: CASTIQEEGYNEQFF. Full variable domain (remainder filled in from reference TRBV28 and TRBJ2-1): DVKVTQSSRYLVKRTGEKVFLECVQDMDHENMFWYRQDPGLGLRLIYFSYDVKMKEKGDIPEGYSVSREKKERFSLILESASTNQTSMYLCASTIQEEGYNEQFFGPGTRLTVL.

The chain combines TRBV29-1 with TRBJ1-1; 9 bases fit TRBD1. The CDR3 totals 17 residues. After removal of 3 bases from V and 5 bases from J, the junction contained 16 bases not matched to a gene. The germline CDR1 and CDR2 sequences are SQVTM and ANQGSEA. The CDR3 DNA sequence: TGCAGCGTTGAGGGGATCCCGGGACAGGGTGTCTCTACTGAAGCTTTCTTT. Its translation is CSVEGIPGQGVSTEAFF.

In this sample, this clone turned up once. The chain combines TRBV7-9 with TRBJ2-5; 10 nucleotides line up with TRBD1. The CDR3 is 17 amino acids. V lost 6 bases, J lost 1 base, and 11 bases stayed unmatched. Germline loops: CDR1 SEHNR, CDR2 FQNEAQ (reference sequence). DNA for the CDR3: TGTGCCAGCAGAGAATTTTCGGGACAGGGGCCCCAAGAGACCCAGTACTTC. This gives the protein CASREFSGQGPQETQYF. Full variable domain (outside the CDR3, taken from reference TRBV7-9 and TRBJ2-5): DTGVSQNPRHKITKRGQNVTFRCDPISEHNRLYWYRQTLGQGPEFLTYFQNEAQLEKSRLLSDRFSAERPKGSFSTLEIQRTEQGDSAMYLCASREFSGQGPQETQYFGPGTRLLVL.

The chain carries TRBV5-1 and TRBJ2-7, with 7 positions matching TRBD1. The germline V gene encodes CDR1 SGHRS and CDR2 YFSETQ. V gave up 3 bases and J gave up 3 bases; unmatched junction bases: 9. The CDR3 spans 15 residues. In DNA, the CDR3 is TGCGCCAGCAGCTCACGACAGGGAATAAACTACGAGCAGTACTTC. The encoded protein is CASSSRQGINYEQYF.

The chain is built from TRBV10-2 and TRBJ1-1; a possible D gene is TRBD1 (6 bases). Germline CDR1 reads WSHSY; CDR2 reads SAAADI. V shed 4 bases and J shed 1 base, with 19 bases lying between them. This CDR3 is 17 amino acids long. As DNA, the CDR3 is TGCGCCAGCAGTGGGGGGGGGTACGGGGGCACGAACACTGAAGCTTTCTTT. This gives the protein CASSGGGYGGTNTEAFF.

The chain joins TRBV10-1 to TRBJ2-7; TRBD1 matches 10 bases. The V gene's germline CDR1 is WNHNN and CDR2 SYGVQD (reference sequence). The CDR3 is 18 residues long. V was pared by 5 bases and J by 3 bases, with 16 bases of the junction left unmatched. The CDR3 spells CASSPIHFTGTGDYEQYF. In DNA, the CDR3 is TGCGCCAGCAGTCCGATACACTTTACCGGGACAGGGGACTACGAGCAGTACTTC.

The genes are TRBV7-2 and TRBJ2-3, with 15 bases matching TRBD2. CDR3 length: 18 amino acids. The J segment lost 3 bases and the V segment lost 4 bases, leaving 8 bases of the junction unmatched. CDR1 is SGHTA and CDR2 is FQGNSA in the germline V gene. The CDR3: CASSSQGLAGGETDTQYF. The DNA of the CDR3 is TGTGCCAGCAGCTCCCAGGGACTAGCGGGAGGAGAGACAGATACGCAGTATTTT. The complete variable domain, with remaining parts taken from reference TRBV7-2 and TRBJ2-3, reads GAGVSQSPSNKVTEKGKDVELRCDPISGHTALYWYRQSLGQGLEFLIYFQGNSAPDKSGLPSDRFSAERTGGSVSTLTIQRTQQEDSAVYLCASSSQGLAGGETDTQYFGPGTRLTVL.

V usage is TRBV4-1 and J usage is TRBJ1-1; TRBD1 matches 7 bases. Losses at the gene ends were 4 bases for V and 1 base for J; bases not matched to a gene: 15. The CDR3 runs to 18 residues. CDR1 is MGHRA, CDR2 YSYEKL, per germline. This CDR3 reads CASSPKYFDYRGNTEAFF. In DNA, the CDR3 is TGCGCCAGCAGCCCTAAATATTTCGACTACAGGGGGAACACTGAAGCTTTCTTT.

This chain links TRBV9 with TRBJ2-7; 11 bases fit TRBD2. V was pared by 4 bases and J by 3 bases, with 3 bases of the junction left unmatched. CDR1 SGDLS and CDR2 YYNGEE come from the germline V gene. The CDR3 spans 14 residues. The CDR3 sequence is CASSPGTSGYEQYF. The CDR3 nucleotides read TGTGCCAGCAGCCCCGGGACTAGCGGCTACGAGCAGTACTTC.

The chain uses TRBV4-3 and TRBJ1-2, with D perhaps matching TRBD1 (5 bases). The ends were cut back, 0 bases at V and 5 bases at J, with 16 bases in the middle. The CDR3 sequence is 16 residues long. From germline, CDR1 is LGHNA and CDR2 YSLEER. The CDR3 loop reads CASSQDRGAQVYGYTF. Written as DNA, the CDR3 is TGCGCCAGCAGCCAAGATCGTGGGGCACAAGTGTATGGCTACACCTTC.

The rearrangement links TRBV5-1 to TRBJ2-1; 7 bases are a match to TRBD2. This CDR3 is built from 19 residues. The ends lost 1 base at V and 0 bases at J; junction bases unmatched: 13. CDR1 is SGHRS and CDR2 is YFSETQ in the germline V gene. The CDR3 reads CASSLWGEGGSRSYNEQFF. CDR3 DNA sequence: TGCGCCAGCAGCTTGTGGGGCGAGGGCGGGAGCCGCTCCTACAATGAGCAGTTCTTC.

This chain uses TRBV10-3 with TRBJ2-7; TRBD1 is a possible D gene (5 bases). Germline CDR1 ENHRY, CDR2 SYGVKD. The CDR3 extends over 15 amino acids. The germline V and J ends were trimmed by 0 bases and 5 bases, with 14 bases remaining between them. The chain's CDR3 is CAISESPGGADEQYF. The CDR3 region has the DNA TGTGCCATCAGTGAGTCGCCTGGTGGGGCGGACGAGCAGTACTTC.

The chain recombines TRBV28 with TRBJ1-1, with a possible D match to TRBD1 (5 bases). Germline lookup yields CDR1 MDHEN and CDR2 SYDVKM. The CDR3 is 14 residues long. Trimming took 4 bases from V and 3 from J, leaving 12 bases between them. The CDR3, as DNA: TGTGCCAGCAGTTACAGTCGGGGGGACACTGAAGCTTTCTTT. Its protein is CASSYSRGDTEAFF. Based on the CDR3 plus reference TRBV28 and TRBJ1-1, the full variable domain is DVKVTQSSRYLVKRTGEKVFLECVQDMDHENMFWYRQDPGLGLRLIYFSYDVKMKEKGDIPEGYSVSREKKERFSLILESASTNQTSMYLCASSYSRGDTEAFFGQGTRLTVV.

The chain recombines TRBV5-1 with TRBJ1-1; the D is unclear. V was shortened by 0 bases and J by 8 bases, with 5 bases between the two germline ends. The CDR3 runs to 11 residues. Germline CDR1 is SGHRS and CDR2 is YFSETQ. CDR3 loop: CASSLGREAFF. The CDR3 region has the DNA TGCGCCAGCAGCTTGGGCAGAGAAGCTTTCTTT.

The rearrangement joins TRBV5-4 to TRBJ2-3; TRBD1 might be the D (6 bases). Per germline, CDR1 SGHNT and CDR2 YYREEE (reference sequence). The CDR3 loop spans 17 amino acids. V dropped 2 bases and J dropped 1 base, with 17 bases sitting between them. CDR3 sequence reads: CASSLTGSGYGTDTQYF. CDR3 nucleotide sequence: TGTGCCAGCAGCTTAACAGGGAGTGGATACGGCACAGATACGCAGTATTTT.

The rearrangement links TRBV5-1 to TRBJ2-3; D unclear. Germline V gene lookup returns CDR1 SGHRS and CDR2 YFSETQ. This CDR3 is built from 13 residues. V was shortened by 2 bases and J by 4 bases, with 8 bases between the two germline ends. CDR3 sequence: CASSLASPDTQYF. In DNA form, the CDR3 reads TGCGCCAGCAGCTTAGCGTCCCCAGATACGCAGTATTTT.